Below are 11 T cell receptor beta chains sequenced from a single sample in a study of T cell repertoires in cytomegalovirus infection. TCRdb re-analysed the reads in MiXCR, keeping a single row per CDR3 protein. The table shows 300,000 to 400,000 distinct CDR3 sequences, with 25% to 30% occurring only once. Their antigens are not known. Sequenced material: cultured PBMCs, taken from culture after CMV antigen stimulation. The origin of the receptors is a human donor in good health (CMV status not recorded). Some clones in this sample may be carry-over from other donors' samples.

The chain links TRBV12-3 or TRBV12-4 to TRBJ1-5; TRBD1 might be the D (6 bases). The CDR3 covers 21 residues. V lost 1 base and J lost 1, with 26 bases in between. The CDR3 DNA follows: TGTGCCAGCAGTTTAGTAGTAGGGACGGCGTTTGGCAGGGGAAGCAATCAGCCCCAGCATTTT. It codes for CASSLVVGTAFGRGSNQPQHF.

The CDR3 sequence: CASSLVSGTGRETQYF. The CDR3 nucleotides read TGTGCCAGCAGCTTAGTTTCCGGGACAGGGAGGGAGACCCAGTACTTC. This chain connects TRBV7-9 to TRBJ2-5, with 9 positions matching TRBD1. Germline lookup yields CDR1 SEHNR and CDR2 FQNEAQ (reference sequence). V shed 1 base, J shed 5 bases, and the junction held 8 bases outside the gene matches. The CDR3 length is 16 residues. The entire variable domain, with the rest obtained from reference TRBV7-9 and TRBJ2-5, is as follows: DTGVSQNPRHKITKRGQNVTFRCDPISEHNRLYWYRQTLGQGPEFLTYFQNEAQLEKSRLLSDRFSAERPKGSFSTLEIQRTEQGDSAMYLCASSLVSGTGRETQYFGPGTRLLVL.

This clonotype has at least ten counts. The chain carries TRBV7-2 and TRBJ1-1, with unresolved D. This CDR3 is built from 13 residues. CDR1 and CDR2 from the germline V gene are SGHTA and FQGNSA. Deletions cut 3 bases from V and 7 bases from J, with 12 bases between. This chain's CDR3 is CASSFRGSGEAFF. CDR3 coding DNA: TGTGCCAGCAGCTTCCGGGGATCCGGTGAAGCTTTCTTT.

This sequence joins TRBV3-1 and TRBJ2-7; 7 nucleotides line up with TRBD2. V lost 4 bases and J lost 11; bases outside the gene matches: 11. This CDR3 is 13 amino acids long. Germline V gene sequence: CDR1 LGHDT, CDR2 YNNKEL (reference sequence). The CDR3 spells CASSPAASGPEYF. The CDR3, as DNA: TGTGCCAGCAGCCCAGCGGCTAGCGGCCCCGAGTACTTC.

This clonotype was counted many times. The chain uses TRBV7-6 and TRBJ2-2; D is unresolved. CDR1 SGHVS and CDR2 FNYEAQ come from the germline V gene. Trimming took 1 base from V and 4 from J, leaving 7 bases between them. There are 14 residues in the CDR3. The CDR3 spells CASSLDVSTGELFF. The CDR3, as DNA: TGTGCCAGCAGCTTAGACGTGTCCACCGGGGAGCTGTTTTTT.

In its sample, this clonotype was seen many times. The chain links TRBV20-1 to TRBJ1-2; TRBD1 matches 8 bases. The CDR3 is 13 amino acids. Germline V gene sequence: CDR1 DFQATT, CDR2 SNEGSKA (reference sequence). The junction had 9 bases not matched to a gene; V was cut back by 6 bases and J by 6 bases. Here the CDR3 DNA reads TGCAGTGCGAGGGACAGGTCGAGAGATGGCTACACCTTC. Residues: CSARDRSRDGYTF.

DNA for the CDR3: TGTGCCAGCAGTCGCGACAGGGCGTTGATCGCTTTCTTT. Its protein is CASSRDRALIAFF. This chain connects TRBV7-2 to TRBJ1-1, with TRBD1 identical over 7 bases. This CDR3 has 13 amino acids. Germline V CDR1 and CDR2: SGHTA, FQGNSA. V was pared by 6 bases and J by 11 bases, with 12 bases of the junction left unmatched.

The chain joins TRBV6-5 to TRBJ2-1; 12 bases fit TRBD2. The J segment lost 2 bases and the V segment lost 6 bases, leaving 5 bases of the junction unmatched. Germline loops: CDR1 MNHEY, CDR2 SVGAGI. The CDR3 consists of 16 residues. The chain's CDR3 is CASRRTSGGPYNEQFF. DNA for the CDR3: TGTGCCAGCAGACGAACTAGCGGGGGGCCCTACAATGAGCAGTTCTTC.

This clonotype was observed a handful of times. The chain employs TRBV28 and TRBJ2-2; the D gene is possibly TRBD2 (6 bases). CDR1 is MDHEN, CDR2 SYDVKM, per germline. The CDR3 covers 18 residues. V was shortened by 4 bases and J by 2 bases, with 20 bases between the two germline ends. The CDR3 spells CASSSQNTGLLNTGELFF. Here the CDR3 DNA reads TGTGCCAGCAGTTCCCAAAATACGGGACTTCTTAACACCGGGGAGCTGTTTTTT. Complete variable domain (other parts from reference TRBV28 and TRBJ2-2): DVKVTQSSRYLVKRTGEKVFLECVQDMDHENMFWYRQDPGLGLRLIYFSYDVKMKEKGDIPEGYSVSREKKERFSLILESASTNQTSMYLCASSSQNTGLLNTGELFFGEGSRLTVL.

The table lists this clonotype with a few counts. The V call is TRBV6-1, the J call TRBJ1-2, with D maybe TRBD1 (5 bases). CDR1 MNHNS and CDR2 SASEGT come from the germline V gene. The CDR3 has 11 residues. Trimming stripped 3 bases from V and 6 bases from J, with 5 bases between. The CDR3 DNA reads as TGTGCCAGCAGTGAGGGGCATGGCTACACCTTC. It encodes CASSEGHGYTF.

This clonotype was seen more than once but under ten times. The CDR3 spells CASSAPRVRTGELFF. DNA of the CDR3: TGTGCCAGCAGTGCCCCCAGGGTACGGACCGGGGAGCTGTTTTTT. The chain is built from TRBV6-6 and TRBJ2-2; TRBD1 is a possible D gene (5 bases). Germline CDR1 reads MNHNY; CDR2 reads SVGAGI (reference sequence). This CDR3 has 15 amino acids. V gave up 5 bases and J gave up 5 bases, with 15 bases separating them.